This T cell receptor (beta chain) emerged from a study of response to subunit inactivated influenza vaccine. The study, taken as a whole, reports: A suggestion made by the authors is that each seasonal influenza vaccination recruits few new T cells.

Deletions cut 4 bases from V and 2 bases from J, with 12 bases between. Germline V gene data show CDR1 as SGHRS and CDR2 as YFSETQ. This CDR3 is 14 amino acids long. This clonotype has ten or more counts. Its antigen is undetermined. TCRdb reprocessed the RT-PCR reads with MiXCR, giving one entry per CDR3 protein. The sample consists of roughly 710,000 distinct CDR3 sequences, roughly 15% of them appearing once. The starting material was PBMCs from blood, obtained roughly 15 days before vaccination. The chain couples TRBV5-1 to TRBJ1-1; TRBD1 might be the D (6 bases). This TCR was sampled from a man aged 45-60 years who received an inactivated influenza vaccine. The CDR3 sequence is CASSDPGTNTEAFF. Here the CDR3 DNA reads TGCGCCAGCAGCGACCCCGGGACAAACACTGAAGCTTTCTTT.